This T cell receptor beta chain is from a study of read filtering for tumor transcriptome and immune sequencing (dated by TCRdb to 2020 to 2021). About the investigation overall: The cohort was composed of about 16 male and 13 to 15 female patients, with a mean age of approximately 70 years and an age range of about 47 to 85. By revised international staging, eight or nine patients were R-ISS I, about 17 were R-ISS II and over five were R-ISS III. Whole-transcriptome libraries were prepared with the TruSeq RNA Access Library Prep Kit after DNase treatment. Per sample, about 4.05 to 11 million TCR-region mapped reads were obtained with IR-seq, compared with only roughly 85 to 1273 with RNA-seq. TCR repertoires obtained by targeted immune repertoire sequencing and by bulk whole-transcriptome sequencing performed on the same bone marrow samples were compared. A main aim was a read-filtering strategy for immune repertoire data, specifically whether clonotypes supported by a single read should be removed. On the study overall, not on this receptor specifically: Clonotypes were captured by IR-seq at much higher depth and more reliably than by RNA-seq, and smaller IR-seq throughput was sufficient for identification of most shared clonotypes. Rather than purified T cells, the sorted CD138-negative fraction was a mixed bone marrow immune population. Single-read clonotypes made up roughly 82% of clonotypes but approximately 3.5% of total reads in IR-seq, and over 60% of clonotypes and 40% to 45% of reads in RNA-seq. Removing single-read clonotypes increased the correlation between IR-seq and RNA-seq shared clonotype proportions.

The CDR3 starts with the cysteine, ends with the phenylalanine, and has 15 residues. The retained sequence is limited to the CDR3, 45 bases, with the frame set at the first base. Via the germline V gene, CDR1 is ENHRY and CDR2 SYGVKD. Trimmed from V: 3 bases; trimmed from J: 5 bases; junction bases lacking a gene match: 8. Bone marrow was sampled from every patient at the time of active disease. Ficoll-Hypaque density gradient centrifugation was used to isolate the bone marrow mononuclear cells. CD138-negative cells were obtained by negative selection after labeling with CD138 magnetic microbeads on a MACS separator, removing myeloma plasma cells. Flow cytometry on an Attune NxT with CD138 antibodies was used to check the purity of the isolated cells. TRIzol reagent was used to extract total RNA, which was then quantified with a NanoDrop spectrophotometer. Paired RNA-seq and IR-seq were performed on each patient's CD138-negative bone marrow sample.

TCR libraries were constructed from 350 to 400 ng RNA using the Immunoverse kit, and molecular barcoded adaptors covering alpha/delta and beta/gamma chains were employed. TCR library preparation used the same RNA that was used for transcriptome sequencing. Sequencing of TCR libraries was carried out on an Illumina HiSeq 4000 with 2 x 150 cycles. In the original analysis: MiXCR aligned TCR reads to human V, D, J and C references and assembled the aligned reads into CDR3 clonotypes, with quality filtering and error correction included. Clonotype counts and gene usage diversity were analyzed with the tcR package in R. Raw mapping reads were checked after the RNA-seq reads had been mapped by STAR aligner version 2.5.3a onto the human GRCh37 genome. To test how sequencing depth affected the clonotypes detected, IR-seq fastq files were randomly downsampled with Seqtk 1.3. Using fastp trimming at Q25 and MiXCR clonotype assembly, TCRdb reanalyzed the public sequencing data and kept in-frame beta chains. All rows with the same CDR3 protein become a single entry with the most common DNA and genes. The V and J calls come from TCRdb's annotation, not from the publication. This sample is represented by about 28,000 distinct CDR3 sequences; around 15% of them were singletons. The ten biggest clones cover roughly 44% of the sample.

This clonotype has at least ten counts. The antigen it recognizes is unknown. No much larger clone exists at a distance of one base, and base qualities are not known. Sequences were obtained from a population of CD138-negative cells sorted from bone marrow. The sample's cell subset or site, from its label and the paper: bone marrow mononuclear cells depleted of CD138+ plasma/myeloma cells by negative magnetic selection. The receptor was isolated from a donor at least 40 years old with multiple myeloma. The chain employs TRBV10-3 and TRBJ2-7, with TRBD1 matching 9 junction bases. The CDR3 region reads CAISERGQGSNEQYF. DNA sequence: TGTGCCATCAGTGAAAGGGGACAGGGATCTAACGAGCAGTACTTC.